Sequencing of this T cell receptor (beta chain) was carried out in a study of technical replicates of blood from a few donors. The CDR3 has 17 amino acids. The V end was cut by 0 bases, the J end by 6 bases, with 19 bases between. The germline gives CDR1 LGHNT, CDR2 FRNRAP. The table came from immunoSEQ multiplex PCR; TCRdb's copy has only in-frame clones and leaves some out. The data show 85,000 to 100,000 clones, with nearly 97% seen just once and roughly 0.21% held by the top ten. The receptor was isolated from a human donor in good health. Sequenced: T cells isolated from PBMCs. The chain is built from TRBV12-5 and TRBJ2-3; tentative D call: TRBD2 (5 bases). The CDR3: CASGLVNPGGASDTQYF. CDR3 nucleotides: TGTGCTAGTGGTTTGGTAAATCCAGGAGGTGCAAGTGATACGCAGTATTTT. Full variable domain (missing parts from reference TRBV12-5 and TRBJ2-3): DARVTQTPRHKVTEMGQEVTMRCQPILGHNTVFWYRQTMMQGLELLAYFRNRAPLDDSGMPKDRFSAEMPDATLATLKIQPSEPRDSAVYFCASGLVNPGGASDTQYFGPGTRLTVL.